This record looks at one TCR beta chain sequence and its context. The trim removed 3 bases at V and 5 bases at J, leaving 6 bases unmatched. Per the germline V gene, CDR1 is LNHDA and CDR2 is SQIVND (reference sequence). This CDR3 is built from 14 residues. The sample originates from a study of T cell changes during pregnancy in multiple sclerosis. Clones were sequenced by immunoSEQ multiplex PCR, and TCRdb holds only the in-frame ones, with some missing. Found here are fewer than 45,000 clones, approximately 89% of them singletons; the top ten hold 0.7% to 0.85%. This clonotype was obtained from a female donor in good health, enrolled as a control in a pregnancy study. The V gene is TRBV19, the J gene TRBJ1-1; 7 bases line up with TRBD1. The source material was CD4+ T cells from peripheral blood mononuclear cells, sampled after pregnancy. The CDR3 DNA sequence: TGTGCCAGTAGTATCCGGGACAGCAGGACTGAAGCTTTCTTT. Protein sequence: CASSIRDSRTEAFF.